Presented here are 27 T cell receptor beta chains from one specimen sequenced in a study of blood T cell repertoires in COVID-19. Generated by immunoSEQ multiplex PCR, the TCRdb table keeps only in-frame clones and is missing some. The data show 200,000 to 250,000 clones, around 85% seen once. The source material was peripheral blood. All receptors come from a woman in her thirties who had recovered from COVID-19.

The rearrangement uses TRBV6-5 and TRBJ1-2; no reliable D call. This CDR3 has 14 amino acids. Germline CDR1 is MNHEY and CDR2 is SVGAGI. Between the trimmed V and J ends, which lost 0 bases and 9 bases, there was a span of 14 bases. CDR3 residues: CASSYSKTAARYTF. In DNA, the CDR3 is TGTGCCAGCAGTTACTCGAAGACTGCTGCTCGCTACACCTTC.

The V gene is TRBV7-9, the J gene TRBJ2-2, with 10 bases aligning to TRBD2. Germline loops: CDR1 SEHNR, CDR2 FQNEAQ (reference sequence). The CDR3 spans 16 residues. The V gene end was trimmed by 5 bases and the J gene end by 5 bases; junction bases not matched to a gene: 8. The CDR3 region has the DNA TGTGCCAGCAGCGTCCCTAGCGGGGGTCTAACCGGGGAGCTGTTTTTT. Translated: CASSVPSGGLTGELFF.

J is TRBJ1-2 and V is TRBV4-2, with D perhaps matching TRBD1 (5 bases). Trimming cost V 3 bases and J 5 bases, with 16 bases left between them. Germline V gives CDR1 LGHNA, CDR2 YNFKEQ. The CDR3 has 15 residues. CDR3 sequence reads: CASSHSGTFMYGYTF. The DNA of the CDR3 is TGTGCCAGCAGCCATAGCGGGACTTTCATGTATGGCTACACCTTC.

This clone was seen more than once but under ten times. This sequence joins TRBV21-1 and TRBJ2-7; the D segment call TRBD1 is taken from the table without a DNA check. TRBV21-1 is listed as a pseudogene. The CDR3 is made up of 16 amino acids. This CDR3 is CASSKFGDRASYEQYF. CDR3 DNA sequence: TGTGCCAGCAGCAAATTTGGGGACAGAGCCTCCTACGAGCAGTACTTC.

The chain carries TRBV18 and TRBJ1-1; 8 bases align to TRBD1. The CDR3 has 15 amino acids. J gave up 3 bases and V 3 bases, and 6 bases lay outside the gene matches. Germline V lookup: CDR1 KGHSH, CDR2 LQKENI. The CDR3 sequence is CASSPKTGGDTEAFF. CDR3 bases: TGTGCCAGCTCACCTAAAACAGGGGGAGACACTGAAGCTTTCTTT.

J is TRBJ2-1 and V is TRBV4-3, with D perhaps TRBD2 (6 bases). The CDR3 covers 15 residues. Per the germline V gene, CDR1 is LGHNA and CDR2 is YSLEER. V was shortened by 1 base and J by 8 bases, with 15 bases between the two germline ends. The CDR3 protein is CASSQVPNGDYEQFF. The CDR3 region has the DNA TGCGCCAGCAGCCAAGTCCCGAACGGGGACTATGAGCAGTTCTTC.

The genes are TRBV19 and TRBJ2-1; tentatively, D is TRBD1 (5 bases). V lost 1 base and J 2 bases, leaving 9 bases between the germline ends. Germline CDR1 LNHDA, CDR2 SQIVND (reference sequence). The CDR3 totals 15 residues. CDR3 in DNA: TGTGCCAGTAGTATAGGGCAGGGCCCCTACAATGAGCAGTTCTTC. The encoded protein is CASSIGQGPYNEQFF. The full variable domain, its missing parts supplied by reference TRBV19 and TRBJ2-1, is DGGITQSPKYLFRKEGQNVTLSCEQNLNHDAMYWYRQDPGQGLRLIYYSQIVNDFQKGDIAEGYSVSREKKESFPLTVTSAQKNPTAFYLCASSIGQGPYNEQFFGPGTRLTVL.

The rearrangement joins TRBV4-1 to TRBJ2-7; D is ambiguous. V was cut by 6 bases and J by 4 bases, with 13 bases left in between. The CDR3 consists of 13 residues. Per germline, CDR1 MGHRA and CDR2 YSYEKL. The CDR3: CASRPSTKYEQYF. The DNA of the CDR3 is TGCGCCAGCAGACCCTCGACAAAATACGAGCAGTACTTC.

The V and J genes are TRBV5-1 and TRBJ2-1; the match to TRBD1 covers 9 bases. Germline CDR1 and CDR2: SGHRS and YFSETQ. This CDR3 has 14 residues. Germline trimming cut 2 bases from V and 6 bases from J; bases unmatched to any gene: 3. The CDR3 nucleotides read TGCGCCAGCAGCTTAGGGACAGGGCCCAATGAGCAGTTCTTC. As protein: CASSLGTGPNEQFF.

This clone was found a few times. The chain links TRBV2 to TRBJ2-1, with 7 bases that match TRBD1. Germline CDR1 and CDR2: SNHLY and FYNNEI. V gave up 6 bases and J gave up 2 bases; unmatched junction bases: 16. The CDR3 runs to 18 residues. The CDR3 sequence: CASRDHTIQGGAYNEQFF. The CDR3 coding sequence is TGTGCCAGCAGAGACCACACTATACAAGGGGGCGCCTACAATGAGCAGTTCTTC.

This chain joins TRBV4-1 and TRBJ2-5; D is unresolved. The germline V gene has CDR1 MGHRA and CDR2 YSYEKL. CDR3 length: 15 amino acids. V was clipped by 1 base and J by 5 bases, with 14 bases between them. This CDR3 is CASSQVITVRETQYF. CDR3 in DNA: TGCGCCAGCAGCCAAGTGATAACGGTTCGGGAGACCCAGTACTTC.

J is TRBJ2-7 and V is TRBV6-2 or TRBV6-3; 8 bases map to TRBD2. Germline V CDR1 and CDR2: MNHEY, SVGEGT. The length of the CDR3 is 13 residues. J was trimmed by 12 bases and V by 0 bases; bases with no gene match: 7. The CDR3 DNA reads TGTGCCAGCAGTTACTCCGGGGGGGTCCCCCGGTACTTC. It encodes CASSYSGGVPRYF.

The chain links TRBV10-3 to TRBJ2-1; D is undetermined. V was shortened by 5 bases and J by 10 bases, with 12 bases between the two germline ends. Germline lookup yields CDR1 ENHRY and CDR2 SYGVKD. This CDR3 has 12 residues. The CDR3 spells CAISPGSREQFF. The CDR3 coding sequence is TGTGCCATCAGTCCCGGGTCCCGGGAGCAGTTCTTC.

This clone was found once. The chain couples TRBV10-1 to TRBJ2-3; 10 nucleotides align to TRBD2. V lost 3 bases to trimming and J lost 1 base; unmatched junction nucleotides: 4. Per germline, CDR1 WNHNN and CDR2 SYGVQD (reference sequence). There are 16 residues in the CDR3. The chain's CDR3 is CASSDGSGGRTDTQYF. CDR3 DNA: TGCGCCAGCAGTGATGGTAGCGGGGGGCGCACAGATACGCAGTATTTT.

In DNA form, the CDR3 reads TGTGCCAGCAGCTCCCGACTAGCGGACACAGATACGCAGTATTTT. This codes for CASSSRLADTDTQYF. The chain employs TRBV5-4 and TRBJ2-3; 9 bases match TRBD2. The germline V gene encodes CDR1 SGHNT and CDR2 YYREEE (reference sequence). V shed 3 bases and J 2 bases; nucleotides not matched to a gene: 4. The CDR3 has 15 residues.

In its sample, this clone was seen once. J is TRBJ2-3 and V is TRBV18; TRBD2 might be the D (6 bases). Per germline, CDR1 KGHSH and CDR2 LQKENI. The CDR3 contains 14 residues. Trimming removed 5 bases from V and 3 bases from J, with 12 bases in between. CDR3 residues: CASSATRATDTQYF. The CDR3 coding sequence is TGTGCCAGCTCAGCGACTAGGGCGACAGATACGCAGTATTTT.

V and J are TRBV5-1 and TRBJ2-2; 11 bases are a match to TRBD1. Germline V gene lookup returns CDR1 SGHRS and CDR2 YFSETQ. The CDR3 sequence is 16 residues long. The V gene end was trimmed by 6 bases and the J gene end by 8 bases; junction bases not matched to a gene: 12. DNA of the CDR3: TGCGCCAGCATGTGGACAGGGGGCATTTTGAGTGGGGAGCTGTTTTTT. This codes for CASMWTGGILSGELFF.

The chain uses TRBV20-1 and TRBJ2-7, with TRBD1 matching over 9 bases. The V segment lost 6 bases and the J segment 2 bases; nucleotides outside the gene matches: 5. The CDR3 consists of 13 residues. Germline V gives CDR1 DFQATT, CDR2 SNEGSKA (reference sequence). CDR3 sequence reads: CSASRDRAYEQYF. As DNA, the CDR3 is TGCAGTGCCAGTAGGGACAGGGCCTACGAGCAGTACTTC.

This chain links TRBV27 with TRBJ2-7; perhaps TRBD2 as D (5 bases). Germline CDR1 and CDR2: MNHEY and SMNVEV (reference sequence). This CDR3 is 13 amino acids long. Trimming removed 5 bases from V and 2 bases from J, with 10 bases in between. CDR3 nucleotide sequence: TGTGCCAGCAGTCTAGCCGGCACCTACGAGCAGTACTTC. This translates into CASSLAGTYEQYF.

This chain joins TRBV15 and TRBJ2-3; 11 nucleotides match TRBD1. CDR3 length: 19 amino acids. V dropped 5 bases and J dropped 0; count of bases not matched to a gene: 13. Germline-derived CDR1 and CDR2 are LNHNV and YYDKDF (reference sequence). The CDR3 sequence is CATSRTPRTGGLSTDTQYF. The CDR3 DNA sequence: TGTGCCACCAGCCGCACACCCCGGACAGGGGGCCTTAGCACAGATACGCAGTATTTT.

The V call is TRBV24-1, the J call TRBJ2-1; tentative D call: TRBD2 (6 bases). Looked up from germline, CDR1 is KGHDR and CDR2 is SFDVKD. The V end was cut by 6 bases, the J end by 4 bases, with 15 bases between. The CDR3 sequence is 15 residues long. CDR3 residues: CATSRVGGEYNEQFF. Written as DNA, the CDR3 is TGTGCCACCAGTCGTGTCGGGGGAGAGTACAATGAGCAGTTCTTC.

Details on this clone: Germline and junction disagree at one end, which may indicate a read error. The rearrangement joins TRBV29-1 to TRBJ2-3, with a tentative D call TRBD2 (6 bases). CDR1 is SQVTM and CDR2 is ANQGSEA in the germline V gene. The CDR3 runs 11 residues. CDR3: CSVGEADTQYF. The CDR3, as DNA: TGCAGTGTTGGGGAGGCCGATACGCAGTATTTT.

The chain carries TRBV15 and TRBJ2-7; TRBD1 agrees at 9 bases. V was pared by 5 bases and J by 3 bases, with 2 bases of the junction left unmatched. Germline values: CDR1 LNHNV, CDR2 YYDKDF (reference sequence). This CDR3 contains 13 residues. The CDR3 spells CATSLGQGYEQYF. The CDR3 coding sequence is TGTGCCACCAGCCTGGGACAGGGCTACGAGCAGTACTTC. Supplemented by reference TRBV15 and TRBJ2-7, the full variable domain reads DAMVIQNPRYQVTQFGKPVTLSCSQTLNHNVMYWYQQKSSQAPKLLFHYYDKDFNNEADTPDNFQSRRPNTSFCFLDIRSPGLGDTAMYLCATSLGQGYEQYFGPGTRLTVT.

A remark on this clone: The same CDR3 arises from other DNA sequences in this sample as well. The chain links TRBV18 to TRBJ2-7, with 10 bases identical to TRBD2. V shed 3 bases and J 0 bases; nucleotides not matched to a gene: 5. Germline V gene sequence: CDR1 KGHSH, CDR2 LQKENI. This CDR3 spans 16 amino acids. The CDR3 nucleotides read TGTGCCAGCTCACCCATAGCGGGGGGTTCCTCCTACGAGCAGTACTTC. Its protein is CASSPIAGGSSYEQYF.

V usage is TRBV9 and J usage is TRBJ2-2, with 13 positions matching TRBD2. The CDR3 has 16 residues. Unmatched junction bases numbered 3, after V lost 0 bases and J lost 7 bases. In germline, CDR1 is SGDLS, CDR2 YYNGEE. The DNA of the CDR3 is TGTGCCAGCAGCGTAGGGACTAGCGGGGGCCTCGGGGAGCTGTTTTTT. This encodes CASSVGTSGGLGELFF.

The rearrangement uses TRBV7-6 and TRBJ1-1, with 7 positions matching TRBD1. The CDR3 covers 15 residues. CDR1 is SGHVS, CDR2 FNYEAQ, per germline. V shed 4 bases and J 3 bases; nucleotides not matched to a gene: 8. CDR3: CASSSNRGGDTEAFF. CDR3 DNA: TGTGCCAGCAGCTCTAACAGGGGTGGGGACACTGAAGCTTTCTTT. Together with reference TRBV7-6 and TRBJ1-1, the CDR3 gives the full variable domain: GAGVSQSPRYKVTKRGQDVALRCDPISGHVSLYWYRQALGQGPEFLTYFNYEAQQDKSGLPNDRFSAERPEGSISTLTIQRTEQRDSAMYRCASSSNRGGDTEAFFGQGTRLTVV.

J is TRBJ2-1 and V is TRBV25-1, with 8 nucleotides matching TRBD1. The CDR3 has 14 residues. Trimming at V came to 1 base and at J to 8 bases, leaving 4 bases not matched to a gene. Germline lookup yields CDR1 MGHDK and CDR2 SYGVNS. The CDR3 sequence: CASSEWTGRHEQFF. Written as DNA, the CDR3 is TGTGCCAGCAGTGAATGGACAGGGCGCCATGAGCAGTTCTTC.